The 10 T cell receptor beta chains listed next were all sequenced from one sample in a study of blood T cell repertoires in COVID-19. Some clones are missing from TCRdb's copy, which holds only in-frame ones; the method was immunoSEQ multiplex PCR. This table holds approximately 93,000 clones, over 70% found once. The specimen was peripheral blood. The receptors stem from an elderly woman with acute or convalescent COVID-19.

This clone was counted once. The chain links TRBV27 to TRBJ2-1; 12 positions match TRBD2. The CDR3 runs 17 residues. Trimming took 1 base from V and 10 from J; bases not matched to a gene: 11. In germline, CDR1 is MNHEY, CDR2 SMNVEV (reference sequence). The DNA of the CDR3 is TGTGCCAGCAGTTTATGGGCTAGCGGGAGGGCCGAAGCCGAGCAGTTCTTC. It translates to CASSLWASGRAEAEQFF.

The chain recombines TRBV7-2 with TRBJ2-5, with TRBD2 matching over 9 bases. The V segment lost 3 bases and the J segment 0 bases; nucleotides outside the gene matches: 2. CDR3 length: 15 amino acids. Germline V gene data show CDR1 as SGHTA and CDR2 as FQGNSA. The CDR3 DNA reads TGTGCCAGCAGCTTTCTAGCGGGGAACCAAGAGACCCAGTACTTC. Its translation is CASSFLAGNQETQYF.

This clone was detected only a few times. This chain connects TRBV7-2 to TRBJ2-3; 12 nucleotides match TRBD2. This CDR3 region has 14 residues. Germline CDR1 is SGHTA and CDR2 is FQGNSA. V gave up 4 bases and J gave up 6 bases; unmatched junction bases: 2. The CDR3 loop is CASSSGLAGDTQYF. The CDR3 nucleotides are TGTGCCAGCAGCTCCGGACTAGCGGGGGATACGCAGTATTTT. Looking up the rest from reference TRBV7-2 and TRBJ2-3 gives the full variable domain: GAGVSQSPSNKVTEKGKDVELRCDPISGHTALYWYRQSLGQGLEFLIYFQGNSAPDKSGLPSDRFSAERTGGSVSTLTIQRTQQEDSAVYLCASSSGLAGDTQYFGPGTRLTVL.

The V gene is TRBV9, the J gene TRBJ1-1; 9 nucleotides align to TRBD1. The CDR3 contains 14 residues. V trimming: 6 bases; J trimming: 6 bases; junction bases outside the gene matches: 9. Germline lookup yields CDR1 SGDLS and CDR2 YYNGEE. The chain's CDR3 is CASKGQGLGAEAFF. CDR3 coding DNA: TGTGCCAGCAAGGGACAGGGACTGGGCGCTGAAGCTTTCTTT.

This clone was seen only once. The chain uses TRBV7-2 and TRBJ1-5, with 8 bases matching TRBD1. Per the germline V gene, CDR1 is SGHTA and CDR2 is FQGNSA. V was clipped by 1 base and J by 2 bases; unmatched bases: 7. The CDR3 covers 17 residues. The CDR3 nucleotides are TGTGCCAGCAGCTTAGGGGCAGGGGGCACGGGCAATCAGCCCCAGCATTTT. Residues: CASSLGAGGTGNQPQHF.

The chain employs TRBV6-1 and TRBJ1-2; TRBD1 is a possible D gene (6 bases). This CDR3 has 15 amino acids. CDR1 is MNHNS and CDR2 is SASEGT in the germline V gene. V lost 3 bases to trimming and J lost 4 bases, with 15 bases between them. The CDR3 protein is CASSDGPPRGYGYTF. The CDR3 DNA follows: TGTGCCAGCAGTGACGGCCCCCCCAGGGGCTATGGCTACACCTTC.

The V and J genes are TRBV19 and TRBJ1-3; D uncertain. Germline V lookup: CDR1 LNHDA, CDR2 SQIVND (reference sequence). The CDR3 has 12 residues. Trimming pared 9 bases from V and 0 bases from J, leaving 6 bases between. The CDR3 is CASKSSGNTIYF. The CDR3 DNA sequence: TGTGCCAGCAAGAGCTCTGGAAACACCATATATTTT.

The chain uses TRBV23-1 and TRBJ2-2, with D possibly matching TRBD1 (6 bases). TRBV23-1 qualifies as an ORF whose function is uncertain. V lost 0 bases and J lost 5, with 10 bases in between. The CDR3 totals 15 residues. The CDR3 nucleotides are TGCGCCAGCAGTCAATCGGTACAGGGAACCGGGGAGCTGTTTTTT. The encoded protein is CASSQSVQGTGELFF.

In this sample, this clone turned up once. The V and J genes are TRBV18 and TRBJ1-6; 9 bases match TRBD1. CDR3 size: 14 residues. V shed 5 bases, J shed 7 bases, and the junction held 3 bases outside the gene matches. In germline, CDR1 is KGHSH, CDR2 LQKENI. CDR3 sequence (DNA): TGTGCCAGCTCAGACAGGGGGATGAATTCACCCCTCCACTTT. The encoded protein is CASSDRGMNSPLHF. The whole variable domain, filled in from reference TRBV18 and TRBJ1-6, reads NAGVMQNPRHLVRRRGQEARLRCSPMKGHSHVYWYRQLPEEGLKFMVYLQKENIIDESGMPKERFSAEFPKEGPSILRIQQVVRGDSAAYFCASSDRGMNSPLHFGNGTRLTVT.

The V and J genes are TRBV6-1 and TRBJ1-4; 7 nucleotides line up with TRBD1. V shed 3 bases and J 6 bases; nucleotides not matched to a gene: 10. Per germline, CDR1 MNHNS and CDR2 SASEGT. This CDR3 spans 16 amino acids. The CDR3 loop reads CASSDRQGRGDEKLFF. Written as DNA, the CDR3 is TGTGCCAGCAGTGACCGACAGGGAAGGGGGGATGAAAAACTGTTTTTT.